Here is one T cell receptor (beta chain) with its context. The data were taken from a study of CD8 T cells in Susac syndrome. The wider study: Treatment status at blood draw for the Susac syndrome patients was therapy-naive, corticosteroids, or intravenous immunoglobulin alone.

The RNA, about 0.45 to 1 ug, was put through reverse transcription using random hexamers. Coverage of TCR beta CDR3 amplification by immunoSEQ multiplex PCR extended to 54 Vbeta and 13 Jbeta. TCRdb processed the immunoSEQ multiplex PCR reads anew with MiXCR; each CDR3 protein has one entry. The profile shows 84,000 or so distinct CDR3 sequences, about 93% of them singletons. The length of the CDR3 is 14 residues. The germline CDR1 and CDR2 sequences are LNHDA and SQIVND (reference sequence). J was trimmed by 4 bases and V by 5 bases; bases with no gene match: 5. The sequence was obtained from a human donor with Susac syndrome. The gene calls are TRBV19 and TRBJ2-5, with TRBD1 matching 9 bases. Sequencing was carried out using CD8+ T cells from PBMCs. The CDR3 reads CASSPGTGPETQYF. For the CDR3, the DNA is TGTGCCAGTAGTCCAGGGACAGGGCCAGAGACCCAGTACTTC.